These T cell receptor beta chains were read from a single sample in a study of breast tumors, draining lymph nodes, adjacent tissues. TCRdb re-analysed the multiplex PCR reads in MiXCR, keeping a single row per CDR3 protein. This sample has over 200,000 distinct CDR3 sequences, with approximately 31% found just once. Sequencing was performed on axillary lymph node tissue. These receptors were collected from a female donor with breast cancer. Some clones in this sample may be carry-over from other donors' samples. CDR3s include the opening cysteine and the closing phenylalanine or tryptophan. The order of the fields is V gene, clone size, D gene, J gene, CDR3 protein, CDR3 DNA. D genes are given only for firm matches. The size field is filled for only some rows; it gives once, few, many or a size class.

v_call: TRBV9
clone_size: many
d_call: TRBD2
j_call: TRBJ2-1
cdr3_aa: CASSGRTLLAVMPNEQFF
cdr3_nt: TGTGCCAGCAGCGGCAGGACCCTACTAGCGGTTATGCCCAATGAGCAGTTCTTC

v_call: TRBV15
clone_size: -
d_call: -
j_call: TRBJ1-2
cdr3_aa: CATSRDRAWESYGYTF
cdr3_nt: TGTGCCACCAGCAGAGATAGGGCCTGGGAGAGCTATGGCTACACCTTC

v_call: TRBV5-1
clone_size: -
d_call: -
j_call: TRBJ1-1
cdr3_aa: CASSLSEGRNTEAFF
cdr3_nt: TGCGCCAGCAGCTTGAGCGAAGGTAGGAACACTGAAGCTTTCTTT

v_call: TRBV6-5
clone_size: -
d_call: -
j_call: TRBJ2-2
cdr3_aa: CASRWGGGEVNTGELFF
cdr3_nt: TGTGCCAGCAGATGGGGAGGGGGGGAGGTCAACACCGGGGAGCTGTTTTTT

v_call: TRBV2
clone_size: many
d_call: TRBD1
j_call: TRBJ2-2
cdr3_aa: CASSETLRQGGAGELFF
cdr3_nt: TGTGCCAGCAGTGAAACCTTGCGACAGGGCGGAGCCGGGGAGCTGTTTTTT

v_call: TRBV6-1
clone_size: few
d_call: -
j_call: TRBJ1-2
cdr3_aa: CASSPGGEGGYTF
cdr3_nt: TGTGCCAGTTCCCCTGGGGGGGAAGGTGGCTACACCTTC

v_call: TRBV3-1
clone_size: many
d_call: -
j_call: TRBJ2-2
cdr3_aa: CASSHLSANTGELFF
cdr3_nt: TGTGCCAGCAGCCACCTTAGCGCGAACACCGGGGAGCTGTTTTTT

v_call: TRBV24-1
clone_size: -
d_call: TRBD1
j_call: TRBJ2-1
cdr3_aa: CATTAGTGVGEQFF
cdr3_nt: TGTGCCACCACCGCCGGGACAGGGGTTGGTGAGCAGTTCTTC

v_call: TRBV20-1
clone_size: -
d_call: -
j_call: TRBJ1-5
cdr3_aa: CSAPEQGRYQPQHF
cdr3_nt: TGCAGTGCTCCAGAACAGGGTCGTTATCAGCCCCAGCATTTT

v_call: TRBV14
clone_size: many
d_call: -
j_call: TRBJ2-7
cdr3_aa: CASRSSAGFTDEQYF
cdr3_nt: TGTGCCAGCAGATCAAGCGCGGGTTTCACGGACGAGCAGTACTTC

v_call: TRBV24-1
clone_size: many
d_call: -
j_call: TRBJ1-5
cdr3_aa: CATSERGYSNQPQHF
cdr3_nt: TGTGCCACCAGTGAAAGGGGCTATAGCAATCAGCCCCAGCATTTT

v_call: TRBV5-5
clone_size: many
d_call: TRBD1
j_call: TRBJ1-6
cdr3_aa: CASSWTGSEISPLHF
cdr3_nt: TGTGCCAGCAGCTGGACAGGGTCGGAGATTTCACCCCTCCACTTT

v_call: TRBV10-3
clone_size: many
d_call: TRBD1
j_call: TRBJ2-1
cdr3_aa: CAISSDRGGYNEQFF
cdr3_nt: TGTGCCATCAGTTCCGACAGGGGCGGCTACAATGAGCAGTTCTTC

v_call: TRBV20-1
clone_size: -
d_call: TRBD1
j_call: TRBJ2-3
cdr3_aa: CSARGQGREADTQYF
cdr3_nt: TGCAGTGCTAGGGGACAGGGGAGGGAGGCAGATACGCAGTATTTT

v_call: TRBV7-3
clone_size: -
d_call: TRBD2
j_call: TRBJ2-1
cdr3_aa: CASSFTSGRYNEQFF
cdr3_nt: TGTGCCAGCAGCTTTACTAGCGGGAGGTACAATGAGCAGTTCTTC